This TCR beta chain was retrieved from a study of blood T cell repertoires in COVID-19 (dated by TCRdb to 2018 to 2020). Background for the entire study: Samples covering the acute and convalescent phases of COVID-19 were provided by collaborators in the United States, Italy and Spain. The material from the prospective study consisted of cDNA or gDNA derived from T cells, B-cell-depleted T cells, or PBMCs. Sample metadata almost always included a de-identified subject ID, COVID-19 status, age in years and sex. Where available, HLA class I and class II types were obtained from metadata supplied by the sample provider rather than from assay-based typing. The dataset comprised deeply sampled blood TCRbeta repertoires from subjects exposed to, actively infected with, or recovered from COVID-19. The repertoires were released in a freely available public database meant as a resource for research on the immune response to SARS-CoV-2. Samples came from the ongoing ImmuneRACE study (first 160 participants) plus 1,254 subjects from 6 global collaborators.

This clone came up once. This clone's antigen is unknown. Nothing much larger sits one base from this clone, and base qualities are not available. As encoded in the germline V gene, CDR1 is SGHTA while CDR2 is FQGTGA. V is pruned by 2 bases and J by 5 bases, leaving 20 bases of the junction without a gene match. From the cysteine through the phenylalanine, the CDR3 covers 19 amino acids. This entry keeps only the CDR3 DNA: 57 bases, framed from base 1. The immunoSEQ Assay, a bias-controlled multiplex PCR, was used to amplify TCRbeta CDR3 regions from genomic DNA. As for the authors' bioinformatics: The number of nucleated cells in each sample was estimated from the amplification of reference gene primers within the assay. Sequence reads were collapsed and filtered to measure the absolute abundance of every unique TCRbeta CDR3 rearrangement. For each sample, productive Simpson clonality was calculated by taking the square root of Simpson's diversity index across productive rearrangements. TCRdb limited this immuneACCESS table to in-frame rearrangements with V and J called. A share of clones is missing; checked studies link under half to unresolved V genes, and the rest is unexplained. V, J and clone size are taken as reported in that table, and D and trimming were inferred from the DNA itself. Present in this sample are 300,000 to 400,000 clones, 86% of which were seen just once. The biggest ten clones account for about 7.1% of the sample.

One collaborating source in Seattle enrolled patients during active infection and followed them longitudinally through the course of disease. The collaborating institutions used their own protocols to collect whole blood in K2EDTA tubes. For TCRbeta analysis, collaborator samples were shipped as frozen whole blood, as isolated PBMCs, or as DNA extracted from either sample type. General conclusions and limits of the study: Clinical and demographic metadata were provided uncurated, with the amount varying by source and participant.

The sample taken for sequencing was peripheral blood. This receptor was taken from a woman aged 55-69 years with COVID-19, enrolled during active disease. The chain is encoded by TRBV7-3 joined to TRBJ1-2; 7 nucleotides in the junction match TRBD1. The encoded CDR3 is CASSLGPRPGGGLGYGYTF. Read as DNA, the sequence is TGTGCCAGCAGCTTAGGGCCCCGGCCAGGGGGTGGCCTAGGGTATGGCTACACCTTC.